These T cell receptor beta chains were read from a single sample in a study of blood T cell repertoires in COVID-19. Sequencing was performed with immunoSEQ multiplex PCR; in TCRdb, only in-frame clones are kept and a portion is missing. The repertoire includes roughly 90,000 clones, roughly 89% of them detected once, and about 5.2% sits in the top ten. The sequencing sample was made of peripheral blood. The receptors were gathered from a woman aged 80 or over with active COVID-19. Both conserved end residues are part of each CDR3.

j_call v_call cdr3_aa
TRBJ2-7 TRBV7-8 CASSLVAGPSYEQYF
TRBJ2-3 TRBV28 CASSGQGPFTDTQYF
TRBJ2-1 TRBV9 CASSVAPAGRDNEQFF
TRBJ1-1 TRBV7-9 CASSLPTGGARVTEAFF
TRBJ1-2 TRBV27 CASSLRDRVAGYTF
TRBJ1-1 TRBV19 CVVAGRAEAFF
TRBJ2-6 TRBV29-1 CSVAGSGANVLTF
TRBJ1-5 TRBV6-2/TRBV6-3 CASNPTGAGTQPQHF
TRBJ2-1 TRBV5-1 CASSSIGSQVGSYNEQFF
TRBJ1-5 TRBV20-1 CSASRFETGGDFSNQPQHF
TRBJ1-1 TRBV19 CASSFGSGMNTEAFF
TRBJ1-2 TRBV3-1/TRBV3-2 CASSQLNSAGYTF
TRBJ2-7 TRBV5-1 CASRGDQAYEQYF
TRBJ1-1 TRBV5-8 CASSLAGREMNTEAFF
TRBJ1-1 TRBV7-9 CASSRQVRTEAFF
TRBJ2-3 TRBV6-2/TRBV6-3 CASSWGLEKYF
TRBJ2-3 TRBV5-1 CASSNSGKGTDTQYF
TRBJ2-7 TRBV29-1 CSVVGQGVGEQYF
TRBJ1-3 TRBV5-6 CASSRRGQGPSGNTIYF
TRBJ2-3 TRBV24-1 CAASGTSGTDTQYF
TRBJ2-7 TRBV5-4 CASSSLAETYEQYF
TRBJ2-3 TRBV7-2 CASSPLLGTDTQYF
TRBJ2-3 TRBV6-2/TRBV6-3 CASSGLAGSSTDTQYF
TRBJ2-3 TRBV4-1 CASSQELSTDTQYF
TRBJ2-1 TRBV19 CASSIVTSGGPGEQFF
TRBJ1-2 TRBV7-9 CASSPPGTANYGYTF
TRBJ2-1 TRBV13 CASSLGGTFSYNEQFF
TRBJ2-5 TRBV4-3 CASSHSGHAKETQYF
TRBJ2-4 TRBV20-1 CSARDRGSWYF
TRBJ2-1 TRBV10-3 CAISGPASQGEQFF
TRBJ2-1 TRBV2 CASSVFGGRVYNEQFF
TRBJ2-1 TRBV7-9 CASSPRYGSSYNEQFF
TRBJ2-7 TRBV15 CATSRGHSSYEQYF
TRBJ2-7 TRBV5-1 CASRPTDDYEQYF
TRBJ2-1 TRBV19 CASSIGPPEGGFYNEQFF
TRBJ1-1 TRBV7-3 CASSLTKDREAFF
TRBJ2-5 TRBV11-2 CASSIWSGGGKETQYF
TRBJ1-4 TRBV29-1 CSVVGTGRGGKEKLFF
TRBJ2-3 TRBV19 CASMGSNTDTQYF
TRBJ2-3 TRBV14 CASSPGLATDGTDTQYF
TRBJ2-7 TRBV28 CASRRTSGSYEQYF
TRBJ2-6 TRBV12-3/TRBV12-4 CASRHSGANVLTF
TRBJ1-2 TRBV28 CASSSGTTRGGYTF
TRBJ2-5 TRBV5-4 CASSLLGSGVKETQYF
TRBJ2-3 TRBV4-2 CASSQGGGTERTDTQYF
TRBJ2-1 TRBV19 CASRPDRTSYNEQFF
TRBJ1-6 TRBV6-2/TRBV6-3 CASSYSGQGLPLHF
TRBJ2-1 TRBV28 CASRVAGMDNEQFF
TRBJ1-3 TRBV7-9 CASSSRELNSGNTIYF